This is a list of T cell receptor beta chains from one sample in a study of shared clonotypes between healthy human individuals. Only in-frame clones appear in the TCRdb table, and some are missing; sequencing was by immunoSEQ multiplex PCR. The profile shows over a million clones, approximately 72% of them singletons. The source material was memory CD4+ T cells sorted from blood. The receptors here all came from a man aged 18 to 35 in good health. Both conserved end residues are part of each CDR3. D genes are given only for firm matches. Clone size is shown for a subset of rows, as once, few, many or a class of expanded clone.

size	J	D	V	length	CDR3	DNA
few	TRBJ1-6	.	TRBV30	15	CAWSVAGYYNSPLHF	TGTGCCTGGAGTGTGGCAGGTTACTATAATTCACCCCTCCACTTT
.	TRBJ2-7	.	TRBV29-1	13	CSVERLGAYEQYF	TGCAGCGTTGAAAGACTAGGAGCTTACGAGCAGTACTTC
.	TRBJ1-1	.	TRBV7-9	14	CASSRQQGGTEAFF	TGTGCCAGCAGTCGCCAACAGGGAGGCACTGAAGCTTTCTTT
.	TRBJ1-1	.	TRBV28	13	CASSRMGNTEAFF	TGTGCCAGCAGTCGGATGGGGAACACTGAAGCTTTCTTT
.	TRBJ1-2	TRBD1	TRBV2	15	CASSRDRAESYGYTF	TGTGCCAGCAGTCGAGACAGGGCGGAGAGCTATGGCTACACCTTC
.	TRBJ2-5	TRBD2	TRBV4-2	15	CASSQGTGGQETQYF	TGTGCCAGCAGCCAAGGGACGGGGGGCCAAGAGACCCAGTACTTC
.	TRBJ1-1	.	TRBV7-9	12	CASSPGTGEAFF	TGTGCCAGCAGCCCTGGGACGGGTGAAGCTTTCTTT
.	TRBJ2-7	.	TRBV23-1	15	CASTRHMTGYYEQYF	TGCGCCAGCACCCGCCATATGACAGGTTACTACGAGCAGTACTTC
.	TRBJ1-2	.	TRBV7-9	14	CASSDRGQYYGYTF	TGTGCCAGCAGCGACCGCGGACAGTACTATGGCTACACCTTC
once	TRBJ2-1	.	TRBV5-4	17	CASSLTGRGSSYNEQFF	TGTGCCAGCAGCTTAACAGGGCGGGGCAGCTCCTACAATGAGCAGTTCTTC
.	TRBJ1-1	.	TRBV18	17	CASSPPSSLVLNTEAFF	TGTGCCAGCTCACCGCCGTCCTCGTTGGTATTGAACACTGAAGCTTTCTTT
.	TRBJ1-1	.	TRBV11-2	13	CASSFSGETEAFF	TGTGCCAGCAGCTTCTCAGGGGAGACTGAAGCTTTCTTT
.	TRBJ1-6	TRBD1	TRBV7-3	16	CATKLQGALHNSPLHF	TGTGCCACAAAACTACAGGGGGCGCTGCATAATTCACCCCTCCACTTT
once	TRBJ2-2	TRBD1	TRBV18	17	CASSQGQGLIVTGELFF	TGTGCCAGCTCCCAAGGACAGGGCCTTATAGTCACCGGGGAGCTGTTTTTT
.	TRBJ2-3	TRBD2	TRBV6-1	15	CASSLQRDRTDTQYF	TGTGCCAGCAGCCTACAGCGGGACCGCACAGATACGCAGTATTTT
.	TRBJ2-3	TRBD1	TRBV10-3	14	CAITGTGGTDTQYF	TGTGCCATTACCGGGACAGGAGGCACAGATACGCAGTATTTT
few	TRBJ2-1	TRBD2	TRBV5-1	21	CASSLADGGTSLRRSYNEQFF	TGCGCCAGCAGCTTGGCCGATGGAGGGACTAGCTTACGGAGGTCCTACAATGAGCAGTTCTTC
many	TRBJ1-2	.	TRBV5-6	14	CASSTGSFIFGYTF	TGTGCCAGCAGTACCGGGTCTTTTATTTTTGGCTACACCTTC
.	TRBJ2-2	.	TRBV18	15	CASSNDGTGAGELFF	TGTGCCAGCTCAAATGACGGAACCGGGGCCGGGGAGCTGTTTTTT
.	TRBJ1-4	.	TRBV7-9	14	CASTAWGEDEKLFF	TGTGCCAGCACCGCGTGGGGGGAGGACGAAAAACTGTTTTTT
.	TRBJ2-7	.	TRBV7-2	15	CASSYNSGVAGEQYF	TGTGCCAGCAGCTATAATTCAGGAGTAGCAGGGGAGCAGTACTTC
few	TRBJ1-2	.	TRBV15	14	CATSTGHFNYGYTF	TGTGCCACCAGCACCGGGCATTTTAACTATGGCTACACCTTC
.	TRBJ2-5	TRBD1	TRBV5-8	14	CASSPDRDQETQYF	TGTGCCAGCAGCCCGGACAGGGACCAAGAGACCCAGTACTTC
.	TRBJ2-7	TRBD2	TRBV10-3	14	CATYPGLAGHEQYF	TGTGCCACCTATCCGGGACTAGCGGGTCACGAGCAGTACTTC
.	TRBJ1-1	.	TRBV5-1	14	CASSRDGGATEAFF	TGCGCCAGCAGCCGAGATGGGGGCGCGACTGAAGCTTTCTTT
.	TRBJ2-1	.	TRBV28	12	CASGVWGNEQFF	TGTGCCAGCGGGGTTTGGGGGAATGAGCAGTTCTTC
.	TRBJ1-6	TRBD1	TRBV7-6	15	CASSFGTGGNSPLHF	TGTGCCAGCAGCTTCGGGACAGGCGGTAATTCACCCCTCCACTTT
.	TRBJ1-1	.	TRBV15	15	CATSRVRLLNTEAFF	TGTGCCACCAGCAGAGTTAGACTTCTGAACACTGAAGCTTTCTTT
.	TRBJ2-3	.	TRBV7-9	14	CASSSFRAADTQYF	TGTGCCAGCAGCTCGTTCAGGGCCGCGGATACGCAGTATTTT